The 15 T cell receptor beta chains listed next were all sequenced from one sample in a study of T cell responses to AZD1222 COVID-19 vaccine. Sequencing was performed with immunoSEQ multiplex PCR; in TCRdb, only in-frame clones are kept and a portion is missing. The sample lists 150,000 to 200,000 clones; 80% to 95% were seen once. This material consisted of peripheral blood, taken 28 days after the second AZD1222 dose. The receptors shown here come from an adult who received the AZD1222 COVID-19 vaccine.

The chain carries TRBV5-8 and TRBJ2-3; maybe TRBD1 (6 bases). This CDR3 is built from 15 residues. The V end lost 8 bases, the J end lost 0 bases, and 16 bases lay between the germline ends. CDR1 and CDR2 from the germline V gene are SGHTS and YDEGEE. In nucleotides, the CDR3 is TGTGCCAGTAGCAGACACAGGGTTAGCACAGATACGCAGTATTTT. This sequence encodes CASSRHRVSTDTQYF.

Here the CDR3 DNA reads TGTGCCAGCTCACCAACTAGCGGGATAGATACGCAGTATTTT. Protein product: CASSPTSGIDTQYF. This chain connects TRBV18 to TRBJ2-3; 10 bases map to TRBD2. The CDR3 sequence is 14 residues long. The V and J ends lost 2 bases and 5 bases, in that order; junction bases with no gene match: 1. The germline CDR1 and CDR2 sequences are KGHSH and LQKENI. Full variable domain (missing parts from reference TRBV18 and TRBJ2-3): NAGVMQNPRHLVRRRGQEARLRCSPMKGHSHVYWYRQLPEEGLKFMVYLQKENIIDESGMPKERFSAEFPKEGPSILRIQQVVRGDSAAYFCASSPTSGIDTQYFGPGTRLTVL.

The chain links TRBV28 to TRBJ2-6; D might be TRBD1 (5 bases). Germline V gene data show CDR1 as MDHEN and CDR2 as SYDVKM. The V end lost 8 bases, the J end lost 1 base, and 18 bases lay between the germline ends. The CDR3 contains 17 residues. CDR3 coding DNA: TGTGCCAGCGGTAACACAGGCCCAAATTCTGGGGCCAACGTCCTGACTTTC. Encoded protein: CASGNTGPNSGANVLTF. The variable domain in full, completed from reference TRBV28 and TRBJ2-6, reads DVKVTQSSRYLVKRTGEKVFLECVQDMDHENMFWYRQDPGLGLRLIYFSYDVKMKEKGDIPEGYSVSREKKERFSLILESASTNQTSMYLCASGNTGPNSGANVLTFGAGSRLTVL.

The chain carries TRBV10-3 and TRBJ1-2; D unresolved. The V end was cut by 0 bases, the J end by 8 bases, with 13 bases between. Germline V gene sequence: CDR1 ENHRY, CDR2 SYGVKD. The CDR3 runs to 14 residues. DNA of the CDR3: TGTGCCATCAGTGAGTCACAGCCCCCGGGGGGCTACACCTTC. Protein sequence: CAISESQPPGGYTF.

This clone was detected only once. The CDR3 region has the DNA TGCGCCAGCAGCCAGGATACAGGGTTTGGCGAAGCTTTCTTT. Residues: CASSQDTGFGEAFF. The chain carries TRBV4-3 and TRBJ1-1; D is perhaps TRBD1 (6 bases). CDR3 length: 14 residues. Germline V gives CDR1 LGHNA, CDR2 YSLEER. Trimming cost V 3 bases and J 8 bases, with 16 bases left between them.

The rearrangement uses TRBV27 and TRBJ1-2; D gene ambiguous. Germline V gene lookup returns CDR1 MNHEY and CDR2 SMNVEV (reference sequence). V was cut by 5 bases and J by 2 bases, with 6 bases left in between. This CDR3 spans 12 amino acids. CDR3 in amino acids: CASSPKNYGYTF. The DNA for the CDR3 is TGTGCCAGCAGTCCGAAAAACTATGGCTACACCTTC.

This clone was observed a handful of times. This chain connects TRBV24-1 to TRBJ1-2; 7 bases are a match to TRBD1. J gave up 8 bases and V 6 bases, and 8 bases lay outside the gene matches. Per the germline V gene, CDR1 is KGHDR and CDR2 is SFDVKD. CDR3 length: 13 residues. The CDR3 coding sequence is TGTGCCACCAGTACAGGGGAAGAAGTCGGCTACACCTTC. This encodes CATSTGEEVGYTF.

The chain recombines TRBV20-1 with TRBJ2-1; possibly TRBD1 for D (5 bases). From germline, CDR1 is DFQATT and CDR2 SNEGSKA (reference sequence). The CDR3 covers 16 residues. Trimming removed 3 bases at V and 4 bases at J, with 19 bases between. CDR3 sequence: CSASPPHKTGYNEQFF. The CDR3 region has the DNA TGCAGTGCTAGTCCCCCTCACAAAACAGGATACAATGAGCAGTTCTTC.

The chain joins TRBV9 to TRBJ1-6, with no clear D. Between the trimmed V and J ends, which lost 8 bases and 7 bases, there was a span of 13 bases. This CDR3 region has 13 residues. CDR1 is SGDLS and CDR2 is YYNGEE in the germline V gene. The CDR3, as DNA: TGTGCCAGTTCCTCAGCCGGGAATTCACCCCTCCACTTT. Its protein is CASSSAGNSPLHF. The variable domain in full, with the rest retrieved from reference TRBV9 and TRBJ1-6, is DSGVTQTPKHLITATGQRVTLRCSPRSGDLSVYWYQQSLDQGLQFLIQYYNGEERAKGNILERFSAQQFPDLHSELNLSSLELGDSALYFCASSSAGNSPLHFGNGTRLTVT.

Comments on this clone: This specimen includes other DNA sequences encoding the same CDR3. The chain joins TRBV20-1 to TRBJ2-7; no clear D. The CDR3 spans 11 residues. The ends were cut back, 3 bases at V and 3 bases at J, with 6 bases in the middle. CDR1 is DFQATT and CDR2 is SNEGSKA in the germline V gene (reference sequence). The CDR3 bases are TGCAGTGCTAGTTCTAGCTACGAGCAGTACTTC. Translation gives CSASSSYEQYF.

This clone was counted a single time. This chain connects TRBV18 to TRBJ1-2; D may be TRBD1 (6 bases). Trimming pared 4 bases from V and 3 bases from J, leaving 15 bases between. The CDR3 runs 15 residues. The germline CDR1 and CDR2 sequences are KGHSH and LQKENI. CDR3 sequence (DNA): TGTGCCAGCTCACAAGGGGCAGGGGAGCACTATGGCTACACCTTC. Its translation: CASSQGAGEHYGYTF. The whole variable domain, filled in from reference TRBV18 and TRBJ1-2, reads NAGVMQNPRHLVRRRGQEARLRCSPMKGHSHVYWYRQLPEEGLKFMVYLQKENIIDESGMPKERFSAEFPKEGPSILRIQQVVRGDSAAYFCASSQGAGEHYGYTFGSGTRLTVV.

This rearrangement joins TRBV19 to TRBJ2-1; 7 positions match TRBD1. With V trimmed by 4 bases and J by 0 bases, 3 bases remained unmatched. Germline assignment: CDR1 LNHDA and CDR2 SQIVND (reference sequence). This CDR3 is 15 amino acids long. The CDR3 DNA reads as TGTGCCAGTAGTAACCACAGGGGCTCCTACAATGAGCAGTTCTTC. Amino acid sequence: CASSNHRGSYNEQFF.

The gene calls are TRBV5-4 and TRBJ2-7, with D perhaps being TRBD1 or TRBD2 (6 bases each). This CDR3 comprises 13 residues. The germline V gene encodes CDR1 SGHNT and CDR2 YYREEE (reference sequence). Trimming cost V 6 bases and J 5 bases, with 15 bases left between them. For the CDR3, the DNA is TGTGCCAGCAACTCGGGGGCTCAGCACGAGCAGTACTTC. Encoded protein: CASNSGAQHEQYF.

CDR3 residues: CASSLEGNRAEQYF. Written as DNA, the CDR3 is TGTGCCAGCAGCTTAGAAGGGAACAGGGCCGAGCAGTACTTC. This chain joins TRBV11-2 and TRBJ2-7, with TRBD1 as a possible D gene (6 bases). The CDR3 consists of 14 residues. V shed 0 bases and J shed 6 bases, with 12 bases lying between them. CDR1 and CDR2 (germline): SGHAT, FQNNGV.

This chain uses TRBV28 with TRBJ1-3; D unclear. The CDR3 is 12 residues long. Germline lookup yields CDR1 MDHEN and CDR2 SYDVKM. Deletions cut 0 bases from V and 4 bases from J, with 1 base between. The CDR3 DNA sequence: TGTGCCAGCAGTTTATGGGGAAACACCATATATTTT. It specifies CASSLWGNTIYF.